The entry below gives a single T cell receptor (beta chain) sequence along with its context. The antigen is unknown. A read error may account for a junction end that differs from germline. The data are from a study of T cell repertoires in cytomegalovirus infection. Study details: Matching HLA type, along with CMV infection, was indicated by public TCR beta signatures. Study findings and constraints: Cumulative frequency of public TCR beta families picked out carriers of CMV plus the relevant HLA.

Germline values: CDR1 LGHNA, CDR2 YNFKEQ. CDR3 length equals 16 residues. In TCRdb, the reads were re-called with MiXCR into one record per CDR3 protein. The sample shows approximately 990,000 distinct CDR3 sequences, roughly 31% of them seen only once. The chain is built from TRBV4-2 and TRBJ2-7, with TRBD2 as a possible D gene (5 bases). The sample consisted of cultured CD8+ T cells from PBMCs, taken from culture after CMV antigen stimulation. The TCR sequence derives from a human donor in good health (CMV status not recorded). Some clones in this sample may be carry-over from other donors' samples. CDR3 nucleotide sequence: TGTGTCAGCAGCCAAGGAGGAGGATACGGCACATACGAGCAGTACTTC. It specifies CVSSQGGGYGTYEQYF.